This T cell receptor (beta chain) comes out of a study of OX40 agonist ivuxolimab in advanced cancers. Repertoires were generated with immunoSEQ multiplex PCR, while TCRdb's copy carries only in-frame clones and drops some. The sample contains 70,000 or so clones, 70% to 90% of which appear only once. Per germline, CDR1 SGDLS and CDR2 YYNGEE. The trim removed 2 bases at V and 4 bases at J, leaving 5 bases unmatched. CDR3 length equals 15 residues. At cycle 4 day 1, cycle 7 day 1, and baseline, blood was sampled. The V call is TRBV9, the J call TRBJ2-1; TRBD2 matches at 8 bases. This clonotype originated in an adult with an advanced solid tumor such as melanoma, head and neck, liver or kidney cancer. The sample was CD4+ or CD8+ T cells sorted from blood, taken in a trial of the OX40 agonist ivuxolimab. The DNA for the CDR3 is TGTGCCAGCAGCGTTAGCGGGGAAGATTACAATGAGCAGTTCTTC. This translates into CASSVSGEDYNEQFF.